This passage covers 8 T cell receptor beta chains from one sample sequenced in a study of blood T cell repertoires in COVID-19. The protocol was immunoSEQ multiplex PCR, while the TCRdb copy is restricted to in-frame clones and leaves out a portion. The repertoire holds approximately 270,000 clones, with more than 85% as singletons. Sequencing was performed on PBMCs or T cells enriched from blood (not recorded which). All receptors come from a man aged 35 to 55 who had been exposed to COVID-19.

The chain links TRBV2 to TRBJ1-5; D ambiguous. Germline CDR1 SNHLY, CDR2 FYNNEI. This CDR3 has 13 amino acids. V lost 8 bases, J lost 4 bases, and 12 bases lay in between. The CDR3, as DNA: TGTGCCAGCTGCGGCCGTGGGAATCAGCCCCAGCATTTT. This encodes CASCGRGNQPQHF.

A remark on this clone: One junction end disagrees with the germline gene, perhaps due to a read error. The chain recombines TRBV3-1 (or the pseudogene TRBV3-2) with TRBJ2-7, with 9 bases fitting TRBD2. The CDR3 extends over 14 amino acids. The germline gives CDR1 LGHDT, CDR2 YNNKEL (reference sequence). The CDR3 DNA reads as TGTGCCAGCAGCCAAGTGCCAGCGGGAGGAGAGCGGTACTTC. This codes for CASSQVPAGGERYF.

The rearrangement uses TRBV11-3 and TRBJ1-1; D not resolved. This CDR3 contains 11 residues. CDR1 SGHNT and CDR2 YENEEA come from the germline V gene. Deletions cut 1 base from V and 6 bases from J, with 3 bases between. CDR3 sequence: CASSLVSEAFF. CDR3 nucleotide sequence: TGTGCCAGCAGCTTAGTATCTGAAGCTTTCTTT.

The rearrangement links TRBV5-1 to TRBJ2-3; 11 bases line up with TRBD2. The CDR3 sequence is 16 residues long. The J segment lost 1 base and the V segment lost 4 bases, leaving 5 bases of the junction unmatched. Germline V CDR1 and CDR2: SGHRS, YFSETQ. The chain's CDR3 is CASSRMTSGGTDTQYF. CDR3 in DNA: TGCGCCAGCAGCCGGATGACTAGCGGGGGCACAGATACGCAGTATTTT.

This chain connects TRBV5-1 to TRBJ2-1; 14 nucleotides line up with TRBD2. V was clipped by 4 bases and J by 0 bases; unmatched bases: 9. Germline V lookup: CDR1 SGHRS, CDR2 YFSETQ. This CDR3 spans 19 amino acids. The CDR3 DNA is TGCGCCAGCAGCCCGAAAGGACTAGCGGGAGGTCCCTCCTACAATGAGCAGTTCTTC. Its protein product is CASSPKGLAGGPSYNEQFF.

The rearrangement links TRBV11-1 to TRBJ2-2; D is perhaps TRBD2 (5 bases). This CDR3 is 13 amino acids long. From germline, CDR1 is SGHAT and CDR2 FQDESV (reference sequence). Trimming took off 5 bases at V and 4 bases at J, with 8 bases between the two ends. CDR3 in DNA: TGTGCCAGCAGCGCGGGTGGCACCGGGGAGCTGTTTTTT. Translating gives CASSAGGTGELFF.

The chain has TRBV21-1 and TRBJ1-1; the table's D call, TRBD1, has no DNA check behind it. TRBV21-1 is given as a pseudogene. CDR3 length: 15 residues. The CDR3 DNA is TGTGCCAGCAGCAAAGACAGGCCCCAGGGGACTGAAGCTTTCTTT. Its translation is CASSKDRPQGTEAFF.

CDR3 loop: CSASPRDRGNTEAFF. The CDR3, as DNA: TGCAGTGCTAGTCCGAGGGACAGGGGGAACACTGAAGCTTTCTTT. This chain connects TRBV20-1 to TRBJ1-1; 10 positions match TRBD1. The CDR3 length is 15 residues. Per germline, CDR1 DFQATT and CDR2 SNEGSKA (reference sequence). V trimming: 3 bases; J trimming: 1 base; junction bases outside the gene matches: 5.